This T cell receptor beta chain was captured in a study of cytomegalovirus exposure and HLA in healthy donors. Donors showed nominal health when sampled, although they likely had unrecorded immune exposures. This clone was detected once. Antigen specificity is unknown. The PCR contained 60 Vbeta and 13 Jbeta primers. The assay was immunoSEQ multiplex PCR, and TCRdb's table has in-frame clones only and misses some. The data show about 160,000 clones, approximately 79% seen once. CDR3 length equals 12 residues. Germline loops: CDR1 PRHDT, CDR2 FYEKMQ (reference sequence). Trimming stripped 3 bases from V and 1 base from J, with 3 bases between. Study results and limitations: Reportedly, diagnosis of cytomegalovirus status by the classifier showed high specificity and sensitivity. After further analysis at a later stage, around 17,000 TCR beta sequences were associated with HLA alleles at 0.05 false discovery rate.

The genes are TRBV13 and TRBJ1-1, with D hard to call. This TCR was recovered from a man between 35 and 55 years old in good health and CMV-seropositive. Input material: PBMCs. This CDR3 reads CASSFGNTEAFF. DNA of the CDR3: TGTGCCAGCAGCTTCGGGAACACTGAAGCTTTCTTT.